A single sample gave rise to the 25 T cell receptor beta chains below, sequenced in a study of vaccination and CD4 T cells after COVID-19. These receptors' targets are unknown. As to treatment: approximately nine-day PBMC culture with coronavirus spike peptide pools or control peptides (ViraFEST assay). An Oncomine TCR Beta short-read assay was used to sequence the DNA from cultured CD4+ T cells. TCRdb called the PCR reads again in MiXCR, with one record for every CDR3 protein. The sample gives more than 10,000 distinct CDR3 sequences, 65% to 75% of which show up once; 9% is in the top ten. The specimen was CD4+ T cells from blood, cultured in vitro. These receptor sequences come from a human donor who had recovered from COVID-19.

The chain combines TRBV6-2 or TRBV6-3 with TRBJ1-1; D is undetermined. The CDR3 spans 14 residues. The V and J ends lost 4 bases and 5 bases respectively, with 14 bases between them. Germline CDR1 reads MNHEY; CDR2 reads SVGEGT. The CDR3 DNA is TGTGCCAGCAGTTTGGGCCTCGGAGGTACTGAAGCTTTCTTT. Translated: CASSLGLGGTEAFF.

This clonotype is deemed medium-sized. The V gene is TRBV2, the J gene TRBJ1-5; D is unresolved. The CDR3 contains 14 residues. Trimming left V 3 bases short and J 4 bases short, with 10 bases between. CDR1 and CDR2 (germline): SNHLY, FYNNEI. The CDR3 is CASSDGVGNQPQHF. The CDR3 DNA follows: TGTGCCAGCAGTGACGGAGTCGGAAATCAGCCCCAGCATTTT.

This chain joins TRBV20-1 and TRBJ1-6; possible D gene TRBD1, 6 bases. V lost 5 bases and J lost 5, with 13 bases in between. This CDR3 comprises 14 residues. Germline V gives CDR1 DFQATT, CDR2 SNEGSKA (reference sequence). The CDR3 sequence: CSAVGQSNNSPLHF. CDR3 nucleotides: TGCAGTGCTGTTGGACAGAGTAATAATTCACCCCTCCACTTT.

The V and J genes are TRBV15 and TRBJ1-3; D is unclear. This CDR3 is built from 16 residues. Looked up from germline, CDR1 is LNHNV and CDR2 is YYDKDF (reference sequence). Trimming cost V 5 bases and J 4 bases, with 18 bases left between them. The CDR3 nucleotides are TGTGCCACCAGCCAGCGGCCCGTCCGCAGAGGAAACACCATATATTTT. Translation: CATSQRPVRRGNTIYF.

The rearrangement uses TRBV7-2 and TRBJ1-2, with a weak D call TRBD1 (5 bases). The CDR3 has 15 residues. Germline lookup yields CDR1 SGHTA and CDR2 FQGNSA. Trimming took 5 bases from V and 5 from J, leaving 18 bases between them. DNA of the CDR3: TGTGCCAGCAGCATGGGACGGACCTCCGGGTATGGCTACACCTTC. It translates to CASSMGRTSGYGYTF.

In DNA form, the CDR3 reads TGCAGTGTTAAGACAGGTTATGTCCGCTCCTATAATTCACCCCTCCACTTT. Translation: CSVKTGYVRSYNSPLHF. This rearrangement joins TRBV20-1 to TRBJ1-6; maybe TRBD1 (6 bases). Trimming left V 7 bases short and J 0 bases short, with 19 bases between. The CDR3 loop spans 17 amino acids. Germline-derived CDR1 and CDR2 are DFQATT and SNEGSKA (reference sequence).

By share, this clonotype ranks as medium-sized (0.01 to 0.1%). V usage is TRBV20-1 and J usage is TRBJ2-1; D is undetermined. CDR1 and CDR2 (germline): DFQATT, SNEGSKA (reference sequence). Deletions cut 3 bases from V and 0 bases from J, with 15 bases between. The CDR3 totals 16 residues. The chain's CDR3 is CSASDPIARSYNEQFF. The CDR3 coding sequence is TGCAGTGCTAGTGATCCTATCGCCCGCTCCTACAATGAGCAGTTCTTC.

The genes are TRBV12-3 or TRBV12-4 and TRBJ2-1; 11 nucleotides align to TRBD2. Trimming removed 4 bases from V and 0 bases from J; junction bases left unmatched: 11. This CDR3 contains 19 residues. The DNA of the CDR3 is TGTGCCAGCAGTTCCTTAGCGGGAGGGCCCGGATACTCCTACAATGAGCAGTTCTTC. Amino acids: CASSSLAGGPGYSYNEQFF.

This clonotype was counted only a few times. The chain joins TRBV27 to TRBJ2-4; no clear D. This CDR3 has 16 residues. Germline CDR1 is MNHEY and CDR2 is SMNVEV (reference sequence). The ends were cut back, 5 bases at V and 0 bases at J, with 14 bases in the middle. The CDR3 region has the DNA TGTGCCAGCAGTAGTCCACGGCTTCTAGCCAAAAACATTCAGTACTTC. Protein product: CASSSPRLLAKNIQYF.

V is TRBV6-1 and J is TRBJ1-6; the D gene is possibly TRBD1 (6 bases). Germline V lookup: CDR1 MNHNS, CDR2 SASEGT. Trimming shortened V by 7 bases and J by 13 bases, and 17 bases separated the two germline ends. The CDR3 length is 13 residues. For the CDR3, the DNA is TGTGCCAGCACCCCCCGGGACAACGCGCCCCTCCACTTT. It specifies CASTPRDNAPLHF.

V is TRBV7-2 and J is TRBJ1-5, with D possibly matching TRBD1 (5 bases). The CDR3 sequence is 14 residues long. With 2 bases removed from V and 7 bases from J, the gap between germline ends came to 12 bases. Germline loops: CDR1 SGHTA, CDR2 FQGNSA. The CDR3 DNA reads TGTGCCAGCAGCTTACAGTGGGGGAGCCAGCCCCAGCATTTT. Translating gives CASSLQWGSQPQHF.

This clonotype has more than one count but fewer than ten. The chain recombines TRBV20-1 with TRBJ1-1; possibly TRBD1 for D (5 bases). The CDR3 runs to 15 residues. V lost 1 base and J 11 bases, leaving 23 bases between the germline ends. CDR1 and CDR2 (germline): DFQATT, SNEGSKA (reference sequence). Written as DNA, the CDR3 is TGCAGTGCTAGAGGCGGGGTCGGGACCGACCCCGGGGCTTTCTTT. Translating it yields CSARGGVGTDPGAFF.

The chain employs TRBV7-2 and TRBJ1-2; 8 positions match TRBD1. The CDR3 contains 15 residues. V was pared by 5 bases and J by 5 bases, with 10 bases of the junction left unmatched. The germline V gene encodes CDR1 SGHTA and CDR2 FQGNSA. DNA for the CDR3: TGTGCCAGCAGCCGAGACAAAACAGGGGGGTATGGCTACACCTTC. Its translation: CASSRDKTGGYGYTF.

This clonotype appeared once. V gene TRBV6-5 combines with J gene TRBJ1-1; TRBD1 might be the D (5 bases). The length of the CDR3 is 14 residues. With 2 bases removed from V and 4 bases from J, the gap between germline ends came to 11 bases. The germline gives CDR1 MNHEY, CDR2 SVGAGI. This CDR3 reads CASSYRAGGTEAFF. As DNA, the CDR3 is TGTGCCAGCAGTTACCGCGCTGGGGGCACTGAAGCTTTCTTT.

The chain combines TRBV6-5 with TRBJ2-7, with D perhaps matching TRBD1 or TRBD2 (5 bases each). CDR1 is MNHEY and CDR2 is SVGAGI in the germline V gene. Trimming shortened V by 5 bases and J by 3 bases, and 14 bases separated the two germline ends. CDR3 length: 14 amino acids. The CDR3 protein is CASSILRDGYEQYF. Here the CDR3 DNA reads TGTGCCAGCAGTATACTCCGGGACGGCTACGAGCAGTACTTC.

The chain combines TRBV6-2 or TRBV6-3 with TRBJ1-1, with D tentatively TRBD1 (5 bases). Per the germline V gene, CDR1 is MNHEY and CDR2 is SVGEGT. Trimming took 2 bases from V and 5 from J, leaving 9 bases between them. This CDR3 has 13 residues. For the CDR3, the DNA is TGTGCCAGCAGTTACGAAGGGGTTACTGAAGCTTTCTTT. This sequence encodes CASSYEGVTEAFF.

This chain uses TRBV7-9 with TRBJ1-5; possibly TRBD1 for D (6 bases). The CDR3 loop spans 11 amino acids. V gave up 8 bases and J gave up 10 bases, with 12 bases separating them. The germline gives CDR1 SEHNR, CDR2 FQNEAQ (reference sequence). As DNA, the CDR3 is TGTGCCAGCGGGCGGACAGAACCCCAGCATTTT. It translates to CASGRTEPQHF.

The chain employs TRBV11-2 and TRBJ1-1, with a tentative D call TRBD1 (5 bases). This CDR3 is built from 14 residues. Trimming took off 0 bases at V and 10 bases at J, with 15 bases between the two ends. The germline V gene encodes CDR1 SGHAT and CDR2 FQNNGV. The CDR3 DNA is TGTGCCAGCAGCTTAGAGGGTCGGCTGGGGGTAGCTTTCTTT. Translated: CASSLEGRLGVAFF.

V gene TRBV27 combines with J gene TRBJ2-7; D perhaps matches TRBD1 (5 bases). The V end was cut by 4 bases, the J end by 4 bases, with 11 bases between. The CDR3 runs 13 residues. CDR1 and CDR2 from the germline V gene are MNHEY and SMNVEV (reference sequence). The CDR3 coding sequence is TGTGCCAGCAGTTACCGACAGACTTACGAGCAGTACTTC. Its translation is CASSYRQTYEQYF.

The gene calls are TRBV7-2 and TRBJ2-3; 7 nucleotides line up with TRBD2. CDR1 and CDR2 (germline): SGHTA, FQGNSA. Trimming took 5 bases from V and 4 from J; bases not matched to a gene: 6. The CDR3 is made up of 14 amino acids. The CDR3 loop is CASSGRALADTQYF. In DNA form, the CDR3 reads TGTGCCAGCAGCGGGAGGGCCCTGGCAGATACGCAGTATTTT.

There are a few counts of this clonotype. The V gene is TRBV6-2 or TRBV6-3, the J gene TRBJ1-1; D uncertain. This CDR3 contains 13 residues. In germline, CDR1 is MNHEY, CDR2 SVGEGT. The V gene lost 5 bases and the J gene lost 5 bases, with 12 bases spanning the gap. The DNA of the CDR3 is TGTGCCAGCAGTGGAGGGTTTCTGACTGAAGCTTTCTTT. This translates into CASSGGFLTEAFF.

The chain combines TRBV6-1 with TRBJ1-2; TRBD1 agrees at 7 bases. Germline-derived CDR1 and CDR2 are MNHNS and SASEGT. The CDR3 loop spans 13 amino acids. V lost 5 bases, J lost 4 bases, and 4 bases stayed unmatched. The CDR3 is CASSPGQTYGYTF. The CDR3 nucleotides are TGTGCCAGCAGTCCGGGACAGACCTATGGCTACACCTTC.

V is TRBV6-1 and J is TRBJ1-5; 9 bases line up with TRBD1. CDR1 MNHNS and CDR2 SASEGT come from the germline V gene. There are 15 residues in the CDR3. Losses at the gene ends were 6 bases for V and 7 bases for J; bases not matched to a gene: 10. The CDR3 DNA follows: TGTGCCAGCAGGCCGGGACAGGGTTATTTCCAGCCCCAGCATTTT. This encodes CASRPGQGYFQPQHF.

The chain employs TRBV20-1 and TRBJ2-7; D call uncertain. Germline-derived CDR1 and CDR2 are DFQATT and SNEGSKA (reference sequence). With 6 bases removed from V and 4 bases from J, the gap between germline ends came to 13 bases. CDR3 length equals 12 residues. CDR3: CSADPARYEQYF. The DNA for the CDR3 is TGCAGTGCCGACCCAGCCAGATACGAGCAGTACTTC.

The rearrangement joins TRBV2 to TRBJ1-1; D ambiguous. Germline assignment: CDR1 SNHLY and CDR2 FYNNEI. Deletions cut 4 bases from V and 5 bases from J, with 14 bases between. The CDR3 is made up of 14 amino acids. For the CDR3, the DNA is TGTGCCAGCAGTGCGCAGATTCGAGGGACTGAAGCTTTCTTT. Its protein is CASSAQIRGTEAFF.